This T cell receptor (beta chain) was sequenced in a study of OX40 agonist ivuxolimab in advanced cancers. Study context: Every 2 weeks, patients got intravenous ivuxolimab at one of six dose levels (0.01-10 mg/kg).

Unmatched junction bases numbered 11, after V lost 5 bases and J lost 6 bases. The CDR3 totals 17 residues. Germline V gene sequence: CDR1 SEHNR, CDR2 FQNEAQ (reference sequence). The protocol was immunoSEQ multiplex PCR, while the TCRdb copy is restricted to in-frame clones and leaves out a portion. The sample gives under 75,000 clones, about nine tenths of which show up once; more than 20% is in the top ten. Overall study findings and caveats: Dosing at 0.1 to 3.0 mg/kg was accompanied by clonal expansion of CD4+ and CD8+ blood T cells by week 6. The antigen specificity of the peripheral T cells (those that were expanded) was not determined.

This clone showed up just a few times. Its antigen remains unknown. This chain uses TRBV7-9 with TRBJ2-2, with 11 bases identical to TRBD2. Sequenced material: CD4+ or CD8+ T cells sorted from blood, taken in a trial of the OX40 agonist ivuxolimab. The TCR originated in an adult with an advanced solid tumor such as melanoma, head and neck, liver or kidney cancer. The CDR3 DNA is TGTGCCAGCAGCCCACCGGCACTAGCGGGAGTGCCCGGGGAGCTGTTTTTT. Encoded protein: CASSPPALAGVPGELFF.